This T cell receptor beta chain is drawn from a study of blood T cell repertoires in COVID-19. Measured with immunoSEQ multiplex PCR; TCRdb has only the in-frame clones, and not every one. The sample consists of under 250,000 clones, just under 85% of them appearing once. The V gene's germline CDR1 is SGHTA and CDR2 FQGNSA. V was cut by 2 bases and J by 4 bases, with 7 bases left in between. The CDR3 sequence is 13 residues long. This sequence was found in an elderly man with acute or convalescent COVID-19. The sequencing input was peripheral blood. This chain joins TRBV7-2 and TRBJ2-3; D is uncertain. CDR3 residues: CASSLTRSDTQYF. The DNA for the CDR3 is TGTGCCAGCAGCTTAACGAGATCAGATACGCAGTATTTT.